This entry lists 15 T cell receptor beta chains sequenced from one sample in a study of shared clonotypes between healthy human individuals. TCRdb's table, derived via immunoSEQ multiplex PCR, lists solely in-frame clones and lacks some. The table has approximately 1.5 million clones, approximately 98.5% seen once; the top ten hold 0.36%. Input material: naive CD4+ T cells sorted from blood. Sample subset: CD45RA+ positively selected. The receptors come from a man aged 25 to 45 in good health.

The chain joins TRBV10-3 to TRBJ2-1; TRBD2 might be the D (6 bases). Looked up from germline, CDR1 is ENHRY and CDR2 is SYGVKD. The CDR3 length is 14 residues. V was trimmed by 8 bases and J by 4 bases, leaving 15 bases between them. The CDR3 nucleotides are TGTGCCATCTCTGGCGGGATGGAGTACAATGAGCAGTTCTTC. It codes for CAISGGMEYNEQFF.

The CDR3 DNA reads TGCAGCGCTTCGACAGGAAGCTACAATGAGCAGTTCTTC. Translating it yields CSASTGSYNEQFF. The chain has TRBV29-1 and TRBJ2-1; TRBD1 is a possible D gene (6 bases). The V end lost 7 bases, the J end lost 3 bases, and 13 bases lay between the germline ends. The CDR3 length is 13 residues. The germline CDR1 and CDR2 sequences are SQVTM and ANQGSEA.

The chain uses TRBV2 and TRBJ2-7; 10 bases line up with TRBD2. Looked up from germline, CDR1 is SNHLY and CDR2 is FYNNEI. CDR3 length: 15 amino acids. The J segment lost 2 bases and the V segment lost 5 bases, leaving 6 bases of the junction unmatched. CDR3: CASSLLTSGAYEQYF. Written as DNA, the CDR3 is TGTGCCAGCAGTCTCCTAACTAGCGGGGCCTACGAGCAGTACTTC.

The J gene is TRBJ1-1, the V gene TRBV7-6; a possible D gene is TRBD1 (5 bases). V dropped 1 base and J dropped 1 base, with 10 bases sitting between them. This CDR3 is built from 15 residues. Germline lookup yields CDR1 SGHVS and CDR2 FNYEAQ. CDR3 amino acids: CASSLGQGKNTEAFF. The CDR3 nucleotides read TGTGCCAGCAGCTTAGGGCAGGGTAAGAACACTGAAGCTTTCTTT.

The chain recombines TRBV11-2 with TRBJ2-5; D could derive from TRBD1 or TRBD2 (5 bases each). Germline V gives CDR1 SGHAT, CDR2 FQNNGV. The CDR3 extends over 12 amino acids. V was cut by 5 bases and J by 4 bases, with 8 bases left in between. The CDR3 coding sequence is TGTGCCAGCAGCAATGGGGGAGAGACCCAGTACTTC. Protein sequence: CASSNGGETQYF.

The chain is built from TRBV6-1 and TRBJ2-1, with 9 bases lining up with TRBD2. The CDR3 runs 16 residues. Germline V gene data show CDR1 as MNHNS and CDR2 as SASEGT. With V trimmed by 4 bases and J by 4 bases, 8 bases remained unmatched. The CDR3 here is CASSGTGTSRYNEQFF. As DNA, the CDR3 is TGTGCCAGCAGTGGTACCGGGACTAGCCGATACAATGAGCAGTTCTTC.

V gene TRBV5-4 combines with J gene TRBJ1-5, with D hard to call. The CDR3 covers 16 residues. V was shortened by 4 bases and J by 9 bases, with 23 bases between the two germline ends. Germline-derived CDR1 and CDR2 are SGHNT and YYREEE (reference sequence). CDR3 protein: CASSLNQAAPTAPQHF. DNA for the CDR3: TGTGCCAGCAGCCTAAATCAGGCAGCACCCACGGCGCCCCAGCATTTT. The variable domain in full, with the rest retrieved from reference TRBV5-4 and TRBJ1-5, is ETGVTQSPTHLIKTRGQQVTLRCSSQSGHNTVSWYQQALGQGPQFIFQYYREEENGRGNFPPRFSGLQFPNYSSELNVNALELDDSALYLCASSLNQAAPTAPQHFGDGTRLSIL.

Remarks on this clone: Other DNA sequences in this sample translate to the same CDR3. The chain employs TRBV7-6 and TRBJ2-7; 8 bases fit TRBD1. Trimming took 1 base from V and 2 from J; bases not matched to a gene: 1. This CDR3 region has 14 residues. CDR1 SGHVS and CDR2 FNYEAQ come from the germline V gene. This chain's CDR3 is CASSLEQGAYEQYF. The CDR3 DNA is TGTGCCAGCAGCTTAGAACAGGGGGCCTACGAGCAGTACTTC.

The chain carries TRBV25-1 and TRBJ2-3, with D perhaps given as TRBD1 or TRBD2 (7 bases each). In germline, CDR1 is MGHDK, CDR2 SYGVNS. V was clipped by 6 bases and J by 0 bases, with 16 bases between them. This CDR3 is 16 amino acids long. The CDR3: CASSQGGSGSTDTQYF. CDR3 in DNA: TGTGCCAGCAGCCAGGGGGGGAGCGGGAGCACAGATACGCAGTATTTT.

The V gene is TRBV5-4, the J gene TRBJ2-7, with D perhaps assigned TRBD1 or TRBD2 (5 bases each). V was shortened by 4 bases and J by 1 base, with 9 bases between the two germline ends. Germline assignment: CDR1 SGHNT and CDR2 YYREEE (reference sequence). The CDR3 sequence is 13 residues long. CDR3 region: CASSGTASYEQYF. The CDR3 nucleotides are TGTGCCAGCAGCGGGACGGCATCCTACGAGCAGTACTTC.

The chain carries TRBV14 and TRBJ2-3; no firm D call. Germline assignment: CDR1 SGHDN and CDR2 FVKESK. The CDR3 has 12 amino acids. V was trimmed by 0 bases and J by 14 bases, leaving 12 bases between them. The CDR3 DNA sequence: TGTGCCAGCAGCCAAGAAGGACCCCCGCGGTATTTT. Its protein is CASSQEGPPRYF.

The V call is TRBV15, the J call TRBJ2-7; tentatively, D is TRBD1 or TRBD2 (6 bases each). The CDR3 has 13 amino acids. Germline CDR1 reads LNHNV; CDR2 reads YYDKDF (reference sequence). The V gene lost 2 bases and the J gene lost 6 bases, with 11 bases spanning the gap. The CDR3: CATSRKGGTEQYF. Here the CDR3 DNA reads TGTGCCACCAGCAGAAAGGGGGGCACCGAGCAGTACTTC. Looking up the rest from reference TRBV15 and TRBJ2-7 gives the full variable domain: DAMVIQNPRYQVTQFGKPVTLSCSQTLNHNVMYWYQQKSSQAPKLLFHYYDKDFNNEADTPDNFQSRRPNTSFCFLDIRSPGLGDTAMYLCATSRKGGTEQYFGPGTRLTVT.

The rearrangement uses TRBV27 and TRBJ2-3; maybe TRBD2 (6 bases). The CDR3 loop spans 14 amino acids. CDR1 is MNHEY and CDR2 is SMNVEV in the germline V gene (reference sequence). Trimming shortened V by 3 bases and J by 3 bases, and 10 bases separated the two germline ends. CDR3 nucleotide sequence: TGTGCCAGCAGTTTTGGGCGGGAAACAGATACGCAGTATTTT. Translating gives CASSFGRETDTQYF.

The rearrangement uses TRBV4-1 and TRBJ2-7, with 7 bases lining up with TRBD2. Germline CDR1 is MGHRA and CDR2 is YSYEKL. CDR3 length equals 15 residues. V lost 0 bases to trimming and J lost 3 bases; unmatched junction nucleotides: 5. Here the CDR3 DNA reads TGCGCCAGCAGCCAAGAGGGTAGCGGGTACTACGAGCAGTACTTC. It encodes CASSQEGSGYYEQYF.

The gene calls are TRBV6-5 and TRBJ1-4, with D maybe TRBD1 (6 bases). The ends were cut back, 0 bases at V and 5 bases at J, with 10 bases in the middle. CDR1 is MNHEY and CDR2 is SVGAGI in the germline V gene. There are 15 residues in the CDR3. The CDR3 DNA sequence: TGTGCCAGCAGTTACTCATGGGGGCGAAATGAAAAACTGTTTTTT. Translated, it gives CASSYSWGRNEKLFF.